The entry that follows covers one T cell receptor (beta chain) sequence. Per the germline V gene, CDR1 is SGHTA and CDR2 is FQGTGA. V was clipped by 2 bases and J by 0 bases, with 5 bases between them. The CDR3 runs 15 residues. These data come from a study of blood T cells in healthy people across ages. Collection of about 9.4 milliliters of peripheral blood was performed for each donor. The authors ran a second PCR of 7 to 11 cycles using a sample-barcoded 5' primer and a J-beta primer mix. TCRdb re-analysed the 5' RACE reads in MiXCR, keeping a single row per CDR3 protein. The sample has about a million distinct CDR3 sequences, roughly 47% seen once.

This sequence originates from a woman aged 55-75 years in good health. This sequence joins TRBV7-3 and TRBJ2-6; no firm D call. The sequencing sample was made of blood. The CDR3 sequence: CASSLLDSGANVLTF. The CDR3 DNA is TGTGCCAGCAGCTTATTGGACTCTGGGGCCAACGTCCTGACTTTC.